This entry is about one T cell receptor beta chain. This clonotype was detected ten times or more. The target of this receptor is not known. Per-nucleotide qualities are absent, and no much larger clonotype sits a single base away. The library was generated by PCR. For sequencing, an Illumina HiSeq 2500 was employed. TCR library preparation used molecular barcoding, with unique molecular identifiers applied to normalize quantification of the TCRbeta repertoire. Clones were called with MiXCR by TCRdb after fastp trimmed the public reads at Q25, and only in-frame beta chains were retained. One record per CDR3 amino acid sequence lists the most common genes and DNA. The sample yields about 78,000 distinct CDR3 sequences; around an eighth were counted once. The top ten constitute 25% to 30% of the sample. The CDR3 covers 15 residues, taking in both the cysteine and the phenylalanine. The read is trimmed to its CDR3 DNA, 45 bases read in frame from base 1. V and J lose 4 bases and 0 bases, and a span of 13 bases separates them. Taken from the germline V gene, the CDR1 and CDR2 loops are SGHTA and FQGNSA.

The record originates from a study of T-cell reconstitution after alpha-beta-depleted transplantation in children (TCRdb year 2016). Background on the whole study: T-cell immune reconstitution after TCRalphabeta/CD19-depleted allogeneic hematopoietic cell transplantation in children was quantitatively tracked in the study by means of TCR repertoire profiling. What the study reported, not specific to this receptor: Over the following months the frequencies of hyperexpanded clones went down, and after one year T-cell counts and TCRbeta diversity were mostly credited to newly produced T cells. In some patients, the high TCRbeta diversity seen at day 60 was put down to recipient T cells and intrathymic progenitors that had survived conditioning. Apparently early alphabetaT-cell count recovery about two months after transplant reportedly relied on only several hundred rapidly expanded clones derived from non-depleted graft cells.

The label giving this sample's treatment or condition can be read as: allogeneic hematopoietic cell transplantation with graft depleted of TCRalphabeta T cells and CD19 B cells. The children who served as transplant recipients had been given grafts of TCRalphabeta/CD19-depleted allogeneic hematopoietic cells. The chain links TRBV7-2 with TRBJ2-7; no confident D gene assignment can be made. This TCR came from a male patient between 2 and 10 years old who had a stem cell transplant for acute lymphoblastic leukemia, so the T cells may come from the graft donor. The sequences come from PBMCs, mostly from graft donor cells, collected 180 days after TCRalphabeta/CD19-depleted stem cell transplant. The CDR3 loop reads CASSSSLLSSYEQYF. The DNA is TGTGCCAGCAGCTCCTCGCTCCTGAGCTCCTACGAGCAGTACTTC. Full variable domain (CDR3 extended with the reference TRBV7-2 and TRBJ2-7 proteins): GAGVSQSPSNKVTEKGKDVELRCDPISGHTALYWYRQSLGQGLEFLIYFQGNSAPDKSGLPSDRFSAERTGGSVSTLTIQRTQQEDSAVYLCASSSSLLSSYEQYFGPGTRLTVT.